This T cell receptor beta chain was captured in a study of blood T cell repertoires in COVID-19 (dated by TCRdb to the early 2020s). Regarding the research as a whole: The collaborator samples originated in the United States, Italy and Spain and spanned the acute and convalescent phases of COVID-19. The prospective study material was composed of cDNA or gDNA derived from T cells, B-cell-depleted T cells, or PBMCs. Deeply sampled blood TCRbeta repertoires from subjects exposed to, actively infected with, or recovered from COVID-19 were included in the dataset. A freely available public database, intended as a resource for researchers studying the immune response to SARS-CoV-2, is where the repertoires were released. The samples were drawn from two sources: the first 160 participants of the ongoing ImmuneRACE study, and fewer than 1,500 subjects contributed by 6 global collaborators. The sample metadata nearly always contained a de-identified subject ID, COVID-19 status, age in years and sex. HLA class I and class II types, where available, came from metadata supplied by the sample provider rather than from assay-based typing. What the research found in general, with its limitations: How much clinical and demographic metadata was included differed by source and by participant, and the metadata was provided uncurated.

Each collaborating institution followed its own protocols to collect whole blood in K2EDTA tubes. For TCRbeta analysis, collaborators shipped samples in one of three forms: frozen whole blood, isolated PBMCs, or DNA extracted from either of those sample types. Inclusive of the bounding cysteine and phenylalanine, the CDR3 is 14 residues long. Only CDR3 DNA remains: 42 bases, in frame from the first base. CDR1 and CDR2 are drawn from the germline V gene: SQVTM, ANQGSEA. V is cut back by 7 bases and J by 5 bases, with 12 bases in the junction unmatched. As regards this clone: No cognate antigen has been identified for it. Per-base quality was not reported, and no clone a single base away is much larger than it.

The immunoSEQ Assay, a bias-controlled multiplex PCR, was used to amplify TCRbeta CDR3 regions from genomic DNA. Turning to the authors' computational methods: Within the assay, amplification of reference gene primers was used to estimate how many nucleated cells each sample contained. Sequence reads were collapsed and filtered to measure the absolute abundance of every unique TCRbeta CDR3 rearrangement. Productive Simpson clonality was computed per sample as the square root of Simpson's diversity index over productive rearrangements. The table comes from immuneACCESS by way of TCRdb, which keeps in-frame sequences with V and J called. Part of the clones is missing from these tables; in studies checked, under half for an unresolved V gene and the rest for unknown reasons. V, J and clone size are those of that table, while D and trimming were read from the DNA. This sample gives approximately 190,000 clones in total; approximately 90% of them show up just once. The ten most abundant clones make up 5.5% to 7% of the sample.

The origin of this receptor is an elderly man with acute or convalescent COVID-19. This chain is built from TRBV29-1 and TRBJ1-2, and TRBD1 matches 8 of the central bases. The sequenced sample was peripheral blood. The DNA sequence is given as TGCAGCGCCCAAGGACAGGGAGTCGGGTATGGCTACACCTTC. Its protein product is CSAQGQGVGYGYTF.